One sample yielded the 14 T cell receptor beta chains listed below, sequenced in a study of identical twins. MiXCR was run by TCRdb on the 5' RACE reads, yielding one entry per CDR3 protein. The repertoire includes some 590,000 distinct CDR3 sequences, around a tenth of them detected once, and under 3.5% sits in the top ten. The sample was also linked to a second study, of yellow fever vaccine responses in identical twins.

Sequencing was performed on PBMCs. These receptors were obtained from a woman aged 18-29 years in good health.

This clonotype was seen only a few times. The CDR3 coding sequence is TGTGCCAGTAGTATTGCGCTCAACACCGGGGAGCTGTTTTTT. Translated: CASSIALNTGELFF. V is TRBV19 and J is TRBJ2-2, with unresolved D. Germline V gene lookup returns CDR1 LNHDA and CDR2 SQIVND (reference sequence). V was cut by 3 bases and J by 2 bases, with 7 bases left in between. The CDR3 length is 14 residues.

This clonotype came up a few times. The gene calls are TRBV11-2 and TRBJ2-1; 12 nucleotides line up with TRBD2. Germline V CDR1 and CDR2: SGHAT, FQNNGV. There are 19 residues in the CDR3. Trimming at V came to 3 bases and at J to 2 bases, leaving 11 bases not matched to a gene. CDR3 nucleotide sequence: TGTGCCAGCAGCTTCCCCGGGACTAGCGGGTTTCGACCCTACAATGAGCAGTTCTTC. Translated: CASSFPGTSGFRPYNEQFF.

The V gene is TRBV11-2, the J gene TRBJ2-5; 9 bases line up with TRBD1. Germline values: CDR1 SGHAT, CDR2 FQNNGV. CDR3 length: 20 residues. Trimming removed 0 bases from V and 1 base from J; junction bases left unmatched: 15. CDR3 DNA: TGTGCCAGCAGCTTAGATGGGCGGAGAGGGACAGGGAATGTCCAAGAGACCCAGTACTTC. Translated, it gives CASSLDGRRGTGNVQETQYF.

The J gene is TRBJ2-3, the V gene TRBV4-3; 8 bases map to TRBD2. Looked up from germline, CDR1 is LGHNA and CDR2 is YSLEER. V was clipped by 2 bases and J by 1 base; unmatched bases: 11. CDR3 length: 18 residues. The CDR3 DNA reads TGCGCCAGCAGCCAAACCCTCTCTTTGACTAGCGGCACAGATACGCAGTATTTT. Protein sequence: CASSQTLSLTSGTDTQYF.

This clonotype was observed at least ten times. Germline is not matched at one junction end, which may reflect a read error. As DNA, the CDR3 is TGTGCCAGCAGTTTAGGGGCTGCAGATACGCAGTATTTT. Translating it yields CASSLGAADTQYF. The V gene is TRBV7-9, the J gene TRBJ2-3, with D maybe TRBD1 (5 bases). Germline CDR1 is SEHNR and CDR2 is FQNEAQ (reference sequence). The CDR3 covers 13 residues. The full variable domain, completed using reference TRBV7-9 and TRBJ2-3, is DTGVSQNPRHKITKRGQNVTFRCDPISEHNRLYWYRQTLGQGPEFLTYFQNEAQLEKSRLLSDRFSAERPKGSFSTLEIQRTEQGDSAMYLCASSLGAADTQYFGPGTRLTVL.

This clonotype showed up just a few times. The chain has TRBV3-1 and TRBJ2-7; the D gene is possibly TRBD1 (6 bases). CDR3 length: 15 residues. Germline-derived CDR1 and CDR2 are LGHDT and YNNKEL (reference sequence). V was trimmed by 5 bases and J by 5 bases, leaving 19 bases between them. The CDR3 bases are TGTGCCAGCAGCGCACAGGAACAGGGCGACCACGAGCAGTACTTC. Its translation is CASSAQEQGDHEQYF.

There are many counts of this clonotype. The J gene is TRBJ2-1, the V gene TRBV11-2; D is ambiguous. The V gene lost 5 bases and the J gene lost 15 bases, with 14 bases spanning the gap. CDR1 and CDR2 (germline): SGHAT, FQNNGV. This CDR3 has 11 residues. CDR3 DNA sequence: TGTGCCAGCAGCCCTCCTAGAATGGGGTTCTTC. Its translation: CASSPPRMGFF. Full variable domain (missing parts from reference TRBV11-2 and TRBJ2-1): EAGVAQSPRYKIIEKRQSVAFWCNPISGHATLYWYQQILGQGPKLLIQFQNNGVVDDSQLPKDRFSAERLKGVDSTLKIQPAKLEDSAVYLCASSPPRMGFFGPGTRLTVL.

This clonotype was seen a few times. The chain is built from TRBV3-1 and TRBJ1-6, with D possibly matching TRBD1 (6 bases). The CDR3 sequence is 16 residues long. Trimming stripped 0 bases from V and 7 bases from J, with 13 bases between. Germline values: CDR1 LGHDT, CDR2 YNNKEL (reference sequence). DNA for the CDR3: TGTGCCAGCAGCCAAGAGGGCAGGGGTTGGAATTCACCCCTCCACTTT. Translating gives CASSQEGRGWNSPLHF.

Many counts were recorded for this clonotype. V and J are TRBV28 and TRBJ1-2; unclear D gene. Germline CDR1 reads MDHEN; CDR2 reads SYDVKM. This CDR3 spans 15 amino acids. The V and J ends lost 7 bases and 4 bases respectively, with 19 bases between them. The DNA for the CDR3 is TGTGCCAGCACCCCGCCCGCCCAGGCAGGCTATGGCTACACCTTC. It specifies CASTPPAQAGYGYTF.

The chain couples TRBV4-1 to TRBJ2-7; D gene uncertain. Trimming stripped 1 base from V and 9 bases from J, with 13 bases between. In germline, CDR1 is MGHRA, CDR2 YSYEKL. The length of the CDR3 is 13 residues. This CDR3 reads CASSQVVEGSQYF. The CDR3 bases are TGCGCCAGCAGCCAAGTGGTAGAAGGCTCGCAGTACTTC.

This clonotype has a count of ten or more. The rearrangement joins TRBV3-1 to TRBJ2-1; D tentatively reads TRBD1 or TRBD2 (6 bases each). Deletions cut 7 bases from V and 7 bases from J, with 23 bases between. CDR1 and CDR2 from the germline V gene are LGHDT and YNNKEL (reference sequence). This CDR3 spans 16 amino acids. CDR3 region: CASTDRRGAGGNEQFF. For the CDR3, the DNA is TGTGCCAGCACCGACCGGAGGGGGGCTGGGGGGAATGAGCAGTTCTTC.

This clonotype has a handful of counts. CDR3: CASSPGTNSYNEQFF. The DNA of the CDR3 is TGTGCCAGCAGCCCCGGGACTAACTCCTACAATGAGCAGTTCTTC. The rearrangement joins TRBV11-2 to TRBJ2-1; 7 bases fit TRBD2. From germline, CDR1 is SGHAT and CDR2 FQNNGV. Trimming removed 5 bases from V and 0 bases from J; junction bases left unmatched: 4. This CDR3 contains 15 residues.

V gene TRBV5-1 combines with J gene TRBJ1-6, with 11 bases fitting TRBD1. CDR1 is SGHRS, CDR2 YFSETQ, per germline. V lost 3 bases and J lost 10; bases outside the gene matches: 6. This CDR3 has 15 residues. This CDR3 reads CASSWSGQGESPLHF. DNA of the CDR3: TGCGCCAGCAGCTGGTCGGGACAGGGGGAATCACCCCTCCACTTT.

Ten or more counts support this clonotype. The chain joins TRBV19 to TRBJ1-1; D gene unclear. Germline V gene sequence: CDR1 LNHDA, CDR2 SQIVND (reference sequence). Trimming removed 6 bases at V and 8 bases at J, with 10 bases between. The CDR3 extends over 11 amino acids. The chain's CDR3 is CASSILSEAFF. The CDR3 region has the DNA TGTGCCAGTAGCATCTTATCGGAAGCTTTCTTT.